Presented here are 9 T cell receptor beta chains from one specimen sequenced in a study of cytomegalovirus exposure and HLA in healthy donors. PCR primers comprised 60 Vbeta and 13 Jbeta primers. Here immunoSEQ multiplex PCR was the method, and the copy in TCRdb shows in-frame clones only, minus some. Of about 110,000 clones listed, roughly 66% are singletons. The sample consisted of PBMCs. The receptors derive from a woman under 40 in good health and CMV-seronegative.

The chain couples TRBV7-6 to TRBJ2-1; 13 nucleotides line up with TRBD2. J lost 9 bases, V lost 1 base, and 9 bases had no gene match. Germline values: CDR1 SGHVS, CDR2 FNYEAQ. This CDR3 has 17 residues. In nucleotides, the CDR3 is TGTGCCAGCAGCTTAGTTTTCGGGACTAGCGGGACCTCTGAGCAGTTCTTC. Amino acid sequence: CASSLVFGTSGTSEQFF.

The sample holds one count of this clone. The chain links TRBV5-1 to TRBJ1-1; D is ambiguous. The CDR3 extends over 14 amino acids. Germline lookup yields CDR1 SGHRS and CDR2 YFSETQ. The V end lost 3 bases, the J end lost 1 base, and 10 bases lay between the germline ends. DNA of the CDR3: TGCGCCAGCAGCTCGGGGAACGGGAACACTGAAGCTTTCTTT. Its protein product is CASSSGNGNTEAFF.

V gene TRBV7-6 combines with J gene TRBJ2-1; no firm D call. The CDR3 contains 15 residues. Trimming took 5 bases from V and 6 from J, leaving 17 bases between them. Germline CDR1 SGHVS, CDR2 FNYEAQ. In DNA, the CDR3 is TGTGCCAGCAGCGCTTCAACTTTAGCACGCAATGAGCAGTTCTTC. It encodes CASSASTLARNEQFF.

V and J are TRBV7-3 and TRBJ2-2; 8 bases fit TRBD2. The CDR3 length is 19 residues. V lost 4 bases and J lost 5; bases outside the gene matches: 18. Germline lookup yields CDR1 SGHTA and CDR2 FQGTGA. CDR3 region: CASSSTASGRPGRTGELFF. The DNA of the CDR3 is TGTGCCAGCAGCTCTACCGCTAGCGGGCGTCCGGGGAGAACCGGGGAGCTGTTTTTT.

The chain uses TRBV18 and TRBJ2-5, with a tentative D call TRBD2 (6 bases). This CDR3 is built from 15 residues. The ends were cut back, 5 bases at V and 1 base at J, with 14 bases in the middle. CDR1 and CDR2 from the germline V gene are KGHSH and LQKENI. The chain's CDR3 is CASSTIRDSQETQYF. The DNA for the CDR3 is TGTGCCAGCTCAACCATACGGGACTCCCAAGAGACCCAGTACTTC. The full variable domain, with the rest looked up from reference TRBV18 and TRBJ2-5, is NAGVMQNPRHLVRRRGQEARLRCSPMKGHSHVYWYRQLPEEGLKFMVYLQKENIIDESGMPKERFSAEFPKEGPSILRIQQVVRGDSAAYFCASSTIRDSQETQYFGPGTRLLVL.

This clone was seen a few times. The chain carries TRBV5-4 and TRBJ1-1, with 7 nucleotides matching TRBD1. The CDR3 has 14 residues. Per germline, CDR1 SGHNT and CDR2 YYREEE (reference sequence). V lost 3 bases, J lost 5 bases, and 7 bases stayed unmatched. CDR3 bases: TGTGCCAGCAGCTGGGGACAGTCGGATACTGAAGCTTTCTTT. Amino acid sequence: CASSWGQSDTEAFF.

V usage is TRBV4-3 and J usage is TRBJ2-5; 14 positions match TRBD2. The CDR3 is 16 amino acids. The junction had 6 bases not matched to a gene; V was cut back by 4 bases and J by 5 bases. From germline, CDR1 is LGHNA and CDR2 YSLEER. The CDR3 DNA reads TGCGCCAGCAGCCTCGGACTAGCGGGAGGAGCGGAGACCCAGTACTTC. Translated, it gives CASSLGLAGGAETQYF.

The J gene is TRBJ1-1, the V gene TRBV5-1; 8 bases line up with TRBD1. J gave up 0 bases and V 3 bases, and 1 base lay outside the gene matches. The CDR3 length is 14 residues. Germline V lookup: CDR1 SGHRS, CDR2 YFSETQ. CDR3 DNA sequence: TGCGCCAGCAGCTGGGGACAGGTGAACACTGAAGCTTTCTTT. It yields the protein CASSWGQVNTEAFF.

V and J are TRBV7-8 and TRBJ1-1, with a possible D match to TRBD1 (6 bases). The germline gives CDR1 SGHVS, CDR2 FQNEAQ. The ends were cut back, 5 bases at V and 1 base at J, with 11 bases in the middle. This CDR3 has 14 residues. The CDR3 region is CASSRYRENTEAFF. The CDR3 bases are TGTGCCAGCAGCCGTTACAGGGAGAACACTGAAGCTTTCTTT. Looking up the rest from reference TRBV7-8 and TRBJ1-1 gives the full variable domain: GAGVSQSPRYKVAKRGQDVALRCDPISGHVSLFWYQQALGQGPEFLTYFQNEAQLDKSGLPSDRFFAERPEGSVSTLKIQRTQQEDSAVYLCASSRYRENTEAFFGQGTRLTVV.